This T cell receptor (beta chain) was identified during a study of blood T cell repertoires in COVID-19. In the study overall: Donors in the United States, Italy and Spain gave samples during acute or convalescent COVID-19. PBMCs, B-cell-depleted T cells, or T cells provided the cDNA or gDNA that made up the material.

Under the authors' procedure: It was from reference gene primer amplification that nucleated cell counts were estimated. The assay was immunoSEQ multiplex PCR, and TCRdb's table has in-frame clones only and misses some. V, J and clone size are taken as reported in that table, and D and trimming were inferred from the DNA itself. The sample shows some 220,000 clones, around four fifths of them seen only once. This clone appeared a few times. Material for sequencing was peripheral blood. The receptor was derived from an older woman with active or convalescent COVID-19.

CDR3 loop: CASSSPTGGNTEAFF. The CDR3 nucleotides read TGTGCCAGCAGCTCACCGACAGGGGGCAACACTGAAGCTTTCTTT. J is TRBJ1-1 and V is TRBV5-6, with 10 bases fitting TRBD1. The CDR3 is made up of 15 amino acids. V lost 3 bases to trimming and J lost 2 bases; unmatched junction nucleotides: 4. Germline V gene sequence: CDR1 SGHDT, CDR2 YYEEEE.